This T cell receptor (beta chain) was captured by sequencing in a study of PD-1 blockade in classical Hodgkin lymphoma. J lost 5 bases, V lost 0 bases, and 3 bases had no gene match. Germline V gene lookup returns CDR1 SGHTA and CDR2 FQGNSA. This CDR3 contains 14 residues. Time point specified: cycle 4 day 1 (C4D1), after 6 weeks of nivolumab. Brentuximab vedotin exposure varied among the patients, all of whom had relapsed after autologous stem cell transplantation. Patients showed best responses of complete response, partial response or progressive disease. As to this clone: The antigen remains unidentified. Additional DNA sequences in this sample encode the identical CDR3.

Overall study findings and caveats: Newly diagnosed patients reportedly trailed healthy donors in baseline TCR diversity. CD4+ TCR diversity, unlike CD8+, climbed significantly by C4D1.

The repertoire was sequenced with immunoSEQ multiplex PCR; TCRdb's copy has only in-frame clones and lacks some. The sample includes roughly 9,300 clones, 70% to 90% seen only once; the top ten take nearly 35%. The sequenced sample was peripheral blood mononuclear cells (PBMCs), obtained before the fourth cycle of nivolumab. This receptor was identified in a human donor with classical Hodgkin lymphoma. The chain combines TRBV7-2 with TRBJ2-7; TRBD2 agrees at 8 bases. CDR3 region: CASSLAAGANEQYF. The CDR3 DNA reads TGTGCCAGCAGCTTAGCAGCGGGAGCCAACGAGCAGTACTTC.